The text below deals with one T cell receptor (beta chain). Its antigen is unidentified. This sample was included in a study of CD4+ T cells in melanoma. Findings of the study overall: CD8+ T cell, macrophage and B cell function reportedly correlated with neoantigen-specific CD4+ T cells. Reportedly, melanoma neoantigen-specific CD4+ T cells showed varied differentiation states.

V was pared by 2 bases and J by 4 bases, with 8 bases between. Per germline, CDR1 MNHEY and CDR2 SVGAGI. The CDR3 length is 13 residues. Clones were read by immunoSEQ multiplex PCR, and TCRdb kept only the in-frame ones, dropping some. Of roughly 60,000 clones in the sample, roughly three quarters are singletons; the top ten hold approximately 5%. J is TRBJ1-2 and V is TRBV6-5, with D maybe TRBD1 (5 bases). This TCR was recovered from a human donor with melanoma. The sample taken for sequencing was tumor tissue. CDR3 DNA: TGTGCCAGCAGTTACGGGGCCCGCTATGGCTACACCTTC. Protein sequence: CASSYGARYGYTF.